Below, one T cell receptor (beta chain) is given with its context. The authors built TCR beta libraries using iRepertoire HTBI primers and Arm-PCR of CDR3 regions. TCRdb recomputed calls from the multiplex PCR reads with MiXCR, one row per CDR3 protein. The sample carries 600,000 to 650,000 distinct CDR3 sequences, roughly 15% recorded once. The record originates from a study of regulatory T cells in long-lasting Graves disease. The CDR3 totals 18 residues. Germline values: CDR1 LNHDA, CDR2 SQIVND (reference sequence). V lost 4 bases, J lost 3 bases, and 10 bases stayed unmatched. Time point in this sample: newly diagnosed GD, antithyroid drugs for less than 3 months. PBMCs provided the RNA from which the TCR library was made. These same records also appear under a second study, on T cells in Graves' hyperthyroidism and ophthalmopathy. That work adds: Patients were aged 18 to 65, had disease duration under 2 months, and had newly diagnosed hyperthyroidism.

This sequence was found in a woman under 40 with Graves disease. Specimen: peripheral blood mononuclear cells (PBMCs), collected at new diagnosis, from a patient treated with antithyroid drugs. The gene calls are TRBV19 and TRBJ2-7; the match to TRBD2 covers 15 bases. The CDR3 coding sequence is TGTGCCAGTAGTAGAGGACTAGCGGGAGGGAATCGTATCTACGAGCAGTACTTC. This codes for CASSRGLAGGNRIYEQYF.